This T cell receptor (beta chain) was sequenced in a study of shared clonotypes between healthy human individuals. Study observations and caveats: Tissue TCR repertoires likely differ from these blood-only repertoires. Estimated richness values were generally larger in naive subsets than in memory subsets.

In the CD4+ fraction, cells were divided into CD45RA+ naive and CD45RA-negative memory subsets. Germline V gene sequence: CDR1 GTSNPN, CDR2 SVGIG (reference sequence). This CDR3 comprises 18 residues. Trimming took 8 bases from V and 0 from J; bases not matched to a gene: 12. Clones were read by immunoSEQ multiplex PCR, and TCRdb kept only the in-frame ones, dropping some. The data hold about 1.1 million clones, with around three quarters observed a single time. Concerning this clone itself: Antigen unknown.

Source material: memory CD4+ T cells from PBMCs. Subset given: CD45RA-negative fraction. This clonotype was sampled from a man aged 18 to 35 in good health. Some clones in this sample may be carry-over from other donors' samples. The rearrangement joins TRBV30 to TRBJ2-1, with 14 bases aligning to TRBD2. CDR3 sequence (DNA): TGTGCCCGGACGACTAGCGGGAGGGGAGGTAGCTCCTACAATGAGCAGTTCTTC. Encoded protein: CARTTSGRGGSSYNEQFF.